This is a list of T cell receptor beta chains from one sample in a study of blood T cells in healthy people across ages. TCRdb ran MiXCR on the 5' RACE reads and lists one entry per CDR3 protein. The data contain approximately 1,100,000 distinct CDR3 sequences, 40% to 55% of them singletons. The sample was blood. The receptors derive from a woman aged 55 to 70 in good health. CDR3s leave out the opening cysteine and the closing phenylalanine or tryptophan.

>TRBV7-7|TRBJ2-7
ASSPGLESYEQY
>TRBV4-1|TRBJ1-5
ASSQELSQPQH
>TRBV20-1|TRBJ2-3
SVRMGDPTDTQY
>TRBV29-1|TRBJ2-1
SVEDPGLQF
>TRBV20-1|TRBJ2-3
SARDLVRGTDTQY
>TRBV9|TRBJ2-1
ASSARTSGSPEQF
>TRBV3-1|TRBJ1-1
ASSLEGQGFTEAF
>TRBV29-1|TRBJ2-3
SVALAQGQY
>TRBV7-2|TRBJ2-5
ASSLYRGSQETQY
>TRBV11-2|TRBJ2-1
ASSPSGDTYNEQF
>TRBV20-1|-
SVRDNGYEQY
>TRBV11-2|TRBJ2-7
ASSTVAGSSYEQY
>TRBV20-1|TRBJ2-5
SASSSGRARETQY
>TRBV29-1|TRBJ2-7
SVAWGYEQY
>TRBV20-1|TRBJ2-7
SARGPGGGDEQY
>TRBV6-1|-
ASSTIAGVPDEQY
>TRBV2|TRBJ1-5
ATGTAFSNQPQH
>TRBV13|-
ASTIRGWGKSFYEQY
>TRBV9|TRBJ2-1
ASSPRREVNEQF
>TRBV4-2|TRBJ1-2
ASSQGAGFPYGYT
>TRBV29-1|TRBJ2-6
SVSIVGANVLT
>TRBV15|TRBJ2-3
ATSSGQPSTDTQY
>TRBV5-1|TRBJ2-7
ASSPSWSSYEQY
>TRBV20-1|-
SAAQTLVSRSPEQY
>TRBV5-1|TRBJ2-7
ASSWNSGSSYEQY
>TRBV6-5|-
ASLRGYEQY
>TRBV14|TRBJ2-7
ASSPKAWGSEQY
>TRBV5-1|TRBJ2-7
ASSLRGASYEQY
>TRBV6-6|TRBJ1-1
ASTFPGDGTEAF
>TRBV5-1|TRBJ1-2
ASSSQGIGYT
>TRBV29-1|TRBJ2-1
SAGHLFEQF
>TRBV6-6|TRBJ1-5
ASSTGDQPQH
>TRBV9|TRBJ2-7
ASSVGFGGTYEQY
>TRBV7-9|TRBJ2-7
ASSSTGGNSEQY
>TRBV29-1|TRBJ1-2
SVVVRNYGYT
>TRBV10-3|TRBJ2-4
AISEQGGGRVAKNIQY
>TRBV7-2|TRBJ2-7
ASSFRGPGAYEQY
>TRBV3-1|TRBJ2-7
ASSQSGTGDYEQY
>TRBV12-5|TRBJ2-1
ASGLVHGLRNEQF
>TRBV24-1|TRBJ2-1
ATIRDRASNEQF
>TRBV12-3/TRBV12-4|TRBJ2-1
ASSPLAGENYNEQF
>TRBV12-3/TRBV12-4|TRBJ2-3
ASSPVSGSGRDTQY
>TRBV7-2|TRBJ2-3
ASSFTGGHLDTQY
>TRBV24-1|TRBJ2-3
ATSRAIPDTQY
>TRBV2|TRBJ2-7
ASSEAPEPLGNEQY
>TRBV14|TRBJ2-5
ANSQAGTGRLETQY
>TRBV3-1|TRBJ1-1
ASSPTFSNTEAF
>TRBV7-3|TRBJ2-5
ASILPRGQGRAQETQY
>TRBV5-1|TRBJ2-1
ASSSLADASSYNEQF
>TRBV6-5|TRBJ2-5
ASSYVGAQGETQY
>TRBV29-1|TRBJ2-7
SALKHRGLGDEQY
>TRBV12-3/TRBV12-4|TRBJ2-7
ASSLTRRAYEQY
>TRBV6-5|TRBJ2-3
AGSYRATTSGSAGDTQY
>TRBV5-1|TRBJ1-4
ASSLAGTGIEKLF
>TRBV29-1|TRBJ2-2
SVGGGATTGELF
>TRBV12-3/TRBV12-4|TRBJ2-4
ASSLLRTGAKNIQY